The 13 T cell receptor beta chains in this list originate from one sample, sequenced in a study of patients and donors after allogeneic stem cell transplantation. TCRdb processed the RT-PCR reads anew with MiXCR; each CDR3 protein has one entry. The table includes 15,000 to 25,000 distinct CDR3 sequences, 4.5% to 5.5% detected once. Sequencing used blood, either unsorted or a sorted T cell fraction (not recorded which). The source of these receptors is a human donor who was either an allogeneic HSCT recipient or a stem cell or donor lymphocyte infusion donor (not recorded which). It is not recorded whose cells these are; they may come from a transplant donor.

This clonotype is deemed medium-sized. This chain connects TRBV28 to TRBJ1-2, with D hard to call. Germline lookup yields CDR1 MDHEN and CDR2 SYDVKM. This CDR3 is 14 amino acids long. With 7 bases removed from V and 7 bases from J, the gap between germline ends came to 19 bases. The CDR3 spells CASTPSGRDSGYTF. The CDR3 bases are TGTGCCAGCACCCCGTCGGGTCGGGATAGTGGCTACACCTTC.

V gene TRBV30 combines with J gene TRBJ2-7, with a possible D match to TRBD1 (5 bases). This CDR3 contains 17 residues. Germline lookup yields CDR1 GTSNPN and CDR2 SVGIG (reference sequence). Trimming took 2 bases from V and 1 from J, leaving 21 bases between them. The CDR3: CAWSYEGQTAPSYEQYF. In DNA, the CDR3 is TGTGCCTGGAGTTACGAAGGCCAGACAGCCCCTTCCTACGAGCAGTACTTC.

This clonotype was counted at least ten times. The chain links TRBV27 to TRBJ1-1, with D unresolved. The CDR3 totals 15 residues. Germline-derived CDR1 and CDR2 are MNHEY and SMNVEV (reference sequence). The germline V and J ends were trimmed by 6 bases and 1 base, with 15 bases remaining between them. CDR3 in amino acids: CASSRFSEGNTEAFF. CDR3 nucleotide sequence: TGTGCCAGCAGCCGATTCAGTGAGGGGAACACTGAAGCTTTCTTT.

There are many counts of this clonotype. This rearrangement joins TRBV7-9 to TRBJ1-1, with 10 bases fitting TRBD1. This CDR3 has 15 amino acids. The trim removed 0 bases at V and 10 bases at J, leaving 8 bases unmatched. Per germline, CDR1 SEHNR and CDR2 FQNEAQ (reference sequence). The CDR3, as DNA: TGTGCCAGCAGCTTAGCCTTGGACAGGGGGAACGCAGCTTTCTTT. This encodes CASSLALDRGNAAFF.

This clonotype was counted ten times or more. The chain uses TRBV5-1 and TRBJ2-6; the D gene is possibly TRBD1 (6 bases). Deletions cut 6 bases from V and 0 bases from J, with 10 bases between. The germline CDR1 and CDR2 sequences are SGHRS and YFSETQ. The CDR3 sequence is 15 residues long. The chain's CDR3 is CASIADSSGANVLTF. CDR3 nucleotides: TGCGCCAGCATCGCGGACAGCTCTGGGGCCAACGTCCTGACTTTC.

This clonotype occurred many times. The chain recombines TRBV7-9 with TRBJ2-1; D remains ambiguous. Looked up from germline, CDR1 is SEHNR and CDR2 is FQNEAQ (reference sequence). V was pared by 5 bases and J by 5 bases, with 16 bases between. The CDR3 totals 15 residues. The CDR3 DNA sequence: TGTGCCAGCAGCCCGAGCGCGTACAGAGACAATGAGCAGTTCTTC. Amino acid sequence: CASSPSAYRDNEQFF.

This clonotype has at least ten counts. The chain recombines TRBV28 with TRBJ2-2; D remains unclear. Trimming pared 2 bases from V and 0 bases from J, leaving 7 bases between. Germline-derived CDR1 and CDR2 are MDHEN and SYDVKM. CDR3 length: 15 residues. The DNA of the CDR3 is TGTGCCAGCAGTTTAAACCACCCGAACACCGGGGAGCTGTTTTTT. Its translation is CASSLNHPNTGELFF.

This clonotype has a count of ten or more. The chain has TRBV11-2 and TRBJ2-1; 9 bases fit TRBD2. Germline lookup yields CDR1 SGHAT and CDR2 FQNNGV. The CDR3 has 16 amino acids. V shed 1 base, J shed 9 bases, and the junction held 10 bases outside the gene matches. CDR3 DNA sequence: TGTGCCAGCAGCTTAGGCCTTTTAAGCGGGAGGTCTGAGCAGTTCTTC. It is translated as CASSLGLLSGRSEQFF.

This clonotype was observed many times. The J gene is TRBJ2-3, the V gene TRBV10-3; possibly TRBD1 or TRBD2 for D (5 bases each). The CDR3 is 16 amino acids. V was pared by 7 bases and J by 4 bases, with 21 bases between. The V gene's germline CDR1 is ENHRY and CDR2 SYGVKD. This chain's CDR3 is CAINDGALSVADTQYF. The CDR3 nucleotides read TGTGCCATCAATGACGGGGCCTTGTCCGTGGCAGATACGCAGTATTTT.

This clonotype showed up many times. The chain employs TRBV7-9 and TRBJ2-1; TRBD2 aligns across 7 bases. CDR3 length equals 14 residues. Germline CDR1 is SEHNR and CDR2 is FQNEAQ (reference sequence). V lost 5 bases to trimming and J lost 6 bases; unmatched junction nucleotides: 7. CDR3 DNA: TGTGCCAGCAGCGAGCCAGCGGGAAGCAATGAGCAGTTCTTC. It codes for CASSEPAGSNEQFF.

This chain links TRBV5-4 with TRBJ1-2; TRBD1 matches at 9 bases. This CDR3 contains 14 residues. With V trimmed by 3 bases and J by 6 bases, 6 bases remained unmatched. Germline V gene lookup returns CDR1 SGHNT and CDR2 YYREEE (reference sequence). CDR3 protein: CASSSSDRGHGYTF. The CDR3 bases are TGTGCCAGCAGCTCCTCGGACAGGGGACATGGCTACACCTTC.

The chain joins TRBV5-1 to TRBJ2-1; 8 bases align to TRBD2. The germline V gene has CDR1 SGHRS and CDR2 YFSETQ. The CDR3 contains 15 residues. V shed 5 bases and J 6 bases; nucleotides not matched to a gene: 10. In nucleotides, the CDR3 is TGCGCCAGCAGTTTAAGCGGGAGTACTATCAATGAGCAGTTCTTC. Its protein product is CASSLSGSTINEQFF.

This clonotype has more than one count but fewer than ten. The CDR3 DNA reads TGTGCCAGCAGCCCTGGGACAGGGAGGAACACTGAAGCTTTCTTT. This encodes CASSPGTGRNTEAFF. The gene calls are TRBV7-9 and TRBJ1-1, with 9 bases fitting TRBD1. Germline CDR1 SEHNR, CDR2 FQNEAQ (reference sequence). The CDR3 has 15 amino acids. With V trimmed by 5 bases and J by 1 base, 5 bases remained unmatched.